The 14 T cell receptor beta chains in this list originate from one sample, sequenced in a study of shared clonotypes between healthy human individuals. Repertoires were generated with immunoSEQ multiplex PCR, while TCRdb's copy carries only in-frame clones and drops some. Of roughly 2.6 million clones in the sample, roughly nine tenths were seen once. Sequencing input: naive CD4+ T cells sorted from blood. As to subset: CD45RA+ positively selected. These receptors were obtained from a man younger than 35 in good health.

The rearrangement joins TRBV23-1 to TRBJ2-6; TRBD1 might be the D (6 bases). TRBV23-1 is designated an ORF whose function remains uncertain. This CDR3 has 19 amino acids. The V gene lost 0 bases and the J gene lost 1 base, with 16 bases spanning the gap. CDR3 in DNA: TGCGCCAGCAGTCAATCCCCAAAACGAACAGGGTCTGGGGCCAACGTCCTGACTTTC. Translating gives CASSQSPKRTGSGANVLTF.

Concerning this clone itself: Other nucleotide sequences from this sample produce the same CDR3. The chain links TRBV6-5 to TRBJ1-5; D remains ambiguous. This CDR3 region has 13 residues. Germline V gene data show CDR1 as MNHEY and CDR2 as SVGAGI. Trimming removed 2 bases at V and 4 bases at J, with 6 bases between. The CDR3 DNA is TGTGCCAGCAGTTACGGAAGTAATCAGCCCCAGCATTTT. It translates to CASSYGSNQPQHF.

V is TRBV5-1 and J is TRBJ2-1, with a weak D call TRBD2 (5 bases). This CDR3 spans 16 amino acids. Germline CDR1 is SGHRS and CDR2 is YFSETQ. V lost 4 bases and J lost 0, with 14 bases in between. CDR3 nucleotides: TGCGCCAGCAGCCCAATGGAGGCAGCCTCCTACAATGAGCAGTTCTTC. This gives the protein CASSPMEAASYNEQFF.

Comment on this clone: Other DNA sequences in the sample encode the same CDR3. V is TRBV7-6 and J is TRBJ1-2, with 11 bases aligning to TRBD1. This CDR3 region has 14 residues. V was pared by 5 bases and J by 4 bases, with 3 bases of the junction left unmatched. Per germline, CDR1 SGHVS and CDR2 FNYEAQ. The CDR3 sequence is CASSPGQGAYGYTF. In DNA form, the CDR3 reads TGTGCCAGCAGCCCAGGACAGGGGGCCTATGGCTACACCTTC.

This chain links TRBV25-1 with TRBJ2-3; D possibly corresponds to TRBD1 (7 bases). Per the germline V gene, CDR1 is MGHDK and CDR2 is SYGVNS. CDR3 length: 16 amino acids. Trimming took off 6 bases at V and 4 bases at J, with 20 bases between the two ends. CDR3 residues: CASRDTGAGSSDTQYF. The CDR3 coding sequence is TGTGCCAGCAGAGATACAGGGGCCGGGAGCTCAGATACGCAGTATTTT.

The V gene is TRBV2, the J gene TRBJ2-7; 9 bases line up with TRBD1. Germline lookup yields CDR1 SNHLY and CDR2 FYNNEI. With V trimmed by 7 bases and J by 2 bases, 9 bases remained unmatched. The CDR3 is 15 residues long. The CDR3 sequence is CASTIGTGITYEQYF. The CDR3 bases are TGTGCCAGCACGATTGGGACAGGGATCACCTACGAGCAGTACTTC.

This clone appeared once. The gene calls are TRBV10-3 and TRBJ2-1; perhaps TRBD2 as D (7 bases). The V gene lost 2 bases and the J gene lost 2 bases, with 10 bases spanning the gap. The germline gives CDR1 ENHRY, CDR2 SYGVKD. CDR3 length equals 15 residues. The CDR3 loop reads CAISEGGAPYNEQFF. The DNA for the CDR3 is TGTGCCATCAGTGAGGGGGGGGCTCCCTACAATGAGCAGTTCTTC.

The chain is built from TRBV30 and TRBJ2-7; D uncertain. Trimming pared 1 base from V and 7 bases from J, leaving 8 bases between. Per the germline V gene, CDR1 is GTSNPN and CDR2 is SVGIG (reference sequence). This CDR3 has 11 residues. The CDR3 sequence: CAWSGVAEQYF. The CDR3 DNA reads as TGTGCCTGGAGTGGAGTCGCTGAGCAGTACTTC.

The rearrangement uses TRBV18 and TRBJ2-1, with D possibly being TRBD2 (6 bases). Deletions cut 0 bases from V and 5 bases from J, with 20 bases between. Germline lookup yields CDR1 KGHSH and CDR2 LQKENI. The CDR3 runs to 18 residues. The CDR3 sequence is CASSPPVGGQALNNEQFF. The CDR3 DNA follows: TGTGCCAGCTCACCACCAGTTGGAGGGCAGGCTCTGAACAATGAGCAGTTCTTC.

The V and J genes are TRBV6-5 and TRBJ2-1; 7 nucleotides match TRBD2. After removal of 2 bases from V and 6 bases from J, the junction contained 4 bases not matched to a gene. In germline, CDR1 is MNHEY, CDR2 SVGAGI. The CDR3 covers 14 residues. The CDR3 spells CASSYPGLPNEQFF. The CDR3 nucleotides are TGTGCCAGCAGTTACCCGGGACTACCCAATGAGCAGTTCTTC.

The chain employs TRBV7-2 and TRBJ2-1, with 7 bases aligning to TRBD2. This CDR3 has 19 amino acids. Germline-derived CDR1 and CDR2 are SGHTA and FQGNSA. The V segment lost 5 bases and the J segment 0 bases; nucleotides outside the gene matches: 16. The CDR3 protein is CASSHSPSFRDYSYNEQFF. Written as DNA, the CDR3 is TGTGCCAGCAGCCATTCCCCGTCGTTTCGGGACTACTCCTACAATGAGCAGTTCTTC. Using reference TRBV7-2 and TRBJ2-1 for the parts outside the CDR3, the full variable domain is GAGVSQSPSNKVTEKGKDVELRCDPISGHTALYWYRQSLGQGLEFLIYFQGNSAPDKSGLPSDRFSAERTGGSVSTLTIQRTQQEDSAVYLCASSHSPSFRDYSYNEQFFGPGTRLTVL.

As concerns this clone: Other DNA sequences in the same sample also yield this CDR3. The chain uses TRBV7-8 and TRBJ2-3, with D possibly being TRBD1 or TRBD2 (5 bases each). Per the germline V gene, CDR1 is SGHVS and CDR2 is FQNEAQ. Between the trimmed V and J ends, which lost 1 base and 3 bases, there was a span of 14 bases. The length of the CDR3 is 16 residues. The CDR3 here is CASSLGQGAGTDTQYF. CDR3 DNA: TGTGCCAGCAGCTTAGGGCAGGGCGCGGGTACAGATACGCAGTATTTT.

J is TRBJ2-1 and V is TRBV7-8; TRBD1 might be the D (6 bases). This CDR3 spans 12 amino acids. Germline V CDR1 and CDR2: SGHVS, FQNEAQ. V was clipped by 4 bases and J by 14 bases, with 15 bases between them. The CDR3 protein is CASSSSRGRKFF. The CDR3 coding sequence is TGTGCCAGCAGCTCAAGCAGGGGTAGAAAGTTCTTC.

This chain uses TRBV21-1 with TRBJ2-7; the table names TRBD1, a call not compared with the DNA. TRBV21-1 is assigned pseudogene status. There are 16 residues in the CDR3. CDR3 DNA sequence: TGTGCCAGCAGCAAAAATCCAGCCCACAGCTCCTACGAGCAGTACTTC. Its translation is CASSKNPAHSSYEQYF.